This TCR beta chain was observed in a study of neurological immune-mediated disorders. Study findings and constraints: TCR clonal expansion peaked in HTLV-1-associated myelopathy patients and was lowest in multiple sclerosis patients.

The CDR3 contains 14 residues. CDR1 KGHSH and CDR2 LQKENI come from the germline V gene. V was shortened by 3 bases and J by 5 bases, with 12 bases between the two germline ends. Time point reported: longitudinal time-point 3. This clonotype was counted many times. The antigen remains unidentified. Each TCR transcript was tagged with a 10-nucleotide random UMI during 5'RACE. TCRdb ran MiXCR on the 5' RACE reads and lists one entry per CDR3 protein. The sample carries around 100,000 distinct CDR3 sequences, more than 10% recorded once. This sequence joins TRBV18 and TRBJ2-3, with D perhaps TRBD2 (5 bases). The receptor's source is a female donor with HTLV-1-associated myelopathy (HAM/TSP). Sequencing input: PBMCs. The CDR3 DNA is TGTGCCAGCTCACCGGAACTAGTGTTAGATACGCAGTATTTT. Translating it yields CASSPELVLDTQYF.